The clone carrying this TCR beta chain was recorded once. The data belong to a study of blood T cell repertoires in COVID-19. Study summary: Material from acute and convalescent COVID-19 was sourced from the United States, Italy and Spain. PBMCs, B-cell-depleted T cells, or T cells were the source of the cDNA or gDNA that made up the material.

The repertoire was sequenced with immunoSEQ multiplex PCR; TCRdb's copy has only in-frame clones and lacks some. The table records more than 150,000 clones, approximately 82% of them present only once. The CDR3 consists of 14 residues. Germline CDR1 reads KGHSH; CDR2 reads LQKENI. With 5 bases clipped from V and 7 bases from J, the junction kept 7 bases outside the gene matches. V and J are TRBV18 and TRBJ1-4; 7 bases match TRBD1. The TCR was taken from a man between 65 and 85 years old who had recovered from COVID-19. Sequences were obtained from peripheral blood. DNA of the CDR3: TGTGCCAGCTCAACCACAGGGGTTACTGAAAAACTGTTTTTT. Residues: CASSTTGVTEKLFF.